This record covers a single T cell receptor beta chain. Its antigen is unknown. Germline V gene data show CDR1 as SQVTM and CDR2 as ANQGSEA. CDR3 length equals 14 residues. With 4 bases clipped from V and 6 bases from J, the junction kept 8 bases outside the gene matches. The data stem from a study of radiotherapy plus CTLA-4 blockade in lung cancer. Notes on the study in general: Among blood TCR repertoires after radiotherapy plus ipilimumab, tumor-derived clones expanded.

TCRdb's copy holds only in-frame clones and misses some; the assay was immunoSEQ multiplex PCR. The table records some 67,000 clones, roughly 76% of them present only once. Receiving focal radiation plus CTLA-4 blockade with ipilimumab were patients who had chemo-refractory metastatic non-small-cell lung cancer. The material sequenced was peripheral blood, taken from a patient treated with radiotherapy plus ipilimumab. The clonotype was recovered from a human donor with non-small cell lung cancer whose response to radiotherapy plus ipilimumab could not be evaluated. Some clones in this sample may be carry-over from other donors' samples. J is TRBJ2-2 and V is TRBV29-1; TRBD1 matches at 7 bases. CDR3 region: CSVVGATGAGELFF. The CDR3 region has the DNA TGCAGCGTTGTAGGGGCTACAGGGGCCGGGGAGCTGTTTTTT.